The clone carrying this T cell receptor beta chain showed up just a few times. Antigen unknown. The data are from a study of shared clonotypes between healthy human individuals. General study findings and limits: Specimens sampled were limited to blood, with tissue repertoires likely differing.

Source study methods: Junction-only immunoSEQ sequences carried no quality scores, so filtering differed. This table comes from immunoSEQ multiplex PCR, and its TCRdb copy is limited to in-frame clones, with some not included. Clonal size and the V and J genes are those of that table, whereas D and trimming came from the DNA. Of approximately 480,000 clones in the sample, about 80% were seen once. Donors comprised only Caucasian adults living in Nashville, Tennessee. Trimming took 5 bases from V and 2 from J, leaving 25 bases between them. The germline CDR1 and CDR2 sequences are MGHDK and SYGVNS. The CDR3 extends over 18 amino acids.

The specimen sequenced was PBMCs. The sequence was collected from a woman aged 40 to 50 in good health. Some clones in this sample may be carry-over from other donors' samples. The chain recombines TRBV25-1 with TRBJ2-7, with D possibly called TRBD1 or TRBD2 (5 bases each). Here the CDR3 reads CASSQTPRLGGTAYEQYF. The CDR3 DNA follows: TGTGCCAGCAGTCAAACCCCAAGGCTGGGTGGGACCGCCTACGAGCAGTACTTC.